This TCR beta chain was identified during a study of T cell changes during pregnancy in multiple sclerosis. TCRdb's copy holds only in-frame clones and misses some; the assay was immunoSEQ multiplex PCR. Seen here are tens of thousands of clones, under 95% observed once, and the top ten hold 2.6%. V was clipped by 4 bases and J by 3 bases; unmatched bases: 6. The germline V gene has CDR1 SQVTM and CDR2 ANQGSEA. The CDR3 runs to 15 residues. The clonotype comes from a female donor with multiple sclerosis, enrolled in a pregnancy study. The J gene is TRBJ2-3, the V gene TRBV29-1; 11 bases line up with TRBD2. The input for sequencing was peripheral blood, taken before pregnancy. The CDR3: CSVGASGRLTDTQYF. The CDR3 nucleotides read TGCAGCGTTGGGGCTAGCGGGAGGTTGACAGATACGCAGTATTTT.